Presented here are 2 T cell receptor beta chains from one specimen sequenced in a study of shared clonotypes between healthy human individuals. The data were produced by immunoSEQ multiplex PCR, yet TCRdb's version contains in-frame clones alone and is incomplete. The table lists under 1,100,000 clones, about 80% of them singletons. Material: memory CD4+ T cells sorted from blood. Stated subset: CD45RA-negative fraction. The receptors derive from a man aged 18 to 29 in good health.

The chain employs TRBV28 and TRBJ1-5, with TRBD1 as a possible D gene (6 bases). The CDR3 loop spans 14 amino acids. Trimming removed 6 bases from V and 3 bases from J, with 12 bases in between. Germline V CDR1 and CDR2: MDHEN, SYDVKM. CDR3 residues: CASRGRQDNQPQHF. CDR3 DNA: TGTGCCAGCAGGGGACGACAGGACAATCAGCCCCAGCATTTT.

V is TRBV11-2 and J is TRBJ2-7; tentatively, D is TRBD1 or TRBD2 (6 bases each). From germline, CDR1 is SGHAT and CDR2 FQNNGV. V lost 2 bases to trimming and J lost 3 bases, with 8 bases between them. The CDR3 loop spans 13 amino acids. CDR3 sequence (DNA): TGTGCCAGCAGCTTAAGGGGGGACTACGAGCAGTACTTC. It codes for CASSLRGDYEQYF.